This T cell receptor beta chain was captured by sequencing in a study of control samples from healthy donors and cancer patients. TCRdb's copy holds only in-frame clones and misses some; the assay was immunoSEQ multiplex PCR. The data contain tens of thousands of clones, about 88% of them seen just once; the ten biggest clones take up roughly an eighth. The CDR3 runs 13 residues. V was clipped by 6 bases and J by 6 bases, with 15 bases between them. Germline-derived CDR1 and CDR2 are SGHDT and YYEEEE. The source is a woman aged 70-85 years in good health. Sequences were obtained from blood. The V and J genes are TRBV5-6 and TRBJ1-2; D ambiguous. CDR3 in amino acids: CASTPSTRNGYTF. The CDR3 coding sequence is TGTGCCAGCACCCCTTCGACGCGGAATGGCTACACCTTC.